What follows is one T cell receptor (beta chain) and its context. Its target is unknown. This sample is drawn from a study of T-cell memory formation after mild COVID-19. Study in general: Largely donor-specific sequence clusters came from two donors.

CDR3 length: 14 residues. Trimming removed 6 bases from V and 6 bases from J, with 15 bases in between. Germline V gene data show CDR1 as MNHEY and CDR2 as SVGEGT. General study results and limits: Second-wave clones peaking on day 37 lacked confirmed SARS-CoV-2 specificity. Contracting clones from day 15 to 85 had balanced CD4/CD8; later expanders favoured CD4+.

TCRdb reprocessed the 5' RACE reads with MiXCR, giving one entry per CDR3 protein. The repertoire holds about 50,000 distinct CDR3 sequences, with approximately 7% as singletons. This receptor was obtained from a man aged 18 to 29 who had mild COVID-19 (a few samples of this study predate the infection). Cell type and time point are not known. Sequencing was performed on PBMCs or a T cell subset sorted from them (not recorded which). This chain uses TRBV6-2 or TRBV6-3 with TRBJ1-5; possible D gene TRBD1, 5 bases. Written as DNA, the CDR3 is TGTGCCAGCAGAAAGGGGCAGAGGGGTCAGCCCCAGCATTTT. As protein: CASRKGQRGQPQHF.